The present T cell receptor (beta chain) was sequenced within a study of shared clonotypes between healthy human individuals (dated by TCRdb to the early 2020s). As for the study more broadly: The cohort included three men and a couple of women between 18 and 49 years of age. For each donor, CD4 naive and CD4 memory were each given three plates, CD8 naive was given two plates, and CD8 memory was given one plate. Libraries were prepared and TCR repertoires were sequenced by different laboratories using diverse techniques, in order to increase sequencing depth and limit assay-specific biases. The study deeply sequenced blood TCR repertoires of about 5 healthy adults to estimate repertoire size and the extent of clonotype sharing between individuals. Between about 0.8 and 9 billion PBMCs per donor were obtained by leukapheresis. Beyond this particular receptor, the publication reports: Even with the large sequencing depth, rarefaction of the sorted-subset datasets indicated that sequencing was incomplete. Roughly 5.2% of naive CD4, 3.5% of naive CD8, roughly 2.4% of memory CD4, and approximately 0.4% of memory CD8 clonotypes were shared across a handful of donors. Pairwise subsampling indicated that sequencing depth was expected to affect the degree of clonotype sharing among donors. Naive subsets generally had larger estimated clonotype richness than memory subsets. Compared with non-shared clonotypes, the clonotypes found in all four sorted-subset donors had higher generation probabilities. Sampling was limited to blood, and TCR repertoires in tissue likely differ from TCR repertoires in blood. The small number of donors limited the genetic and exposure-history diversity represented.

The germline V gene (reference sequence) sets CDR1 to DFQATT and CDR2 to SNEGSKA. From its cysteine to its phenylalanine, the CDR3 spans 9 amino acids. Of the read, only the CDR3 DNA is kept; its 27 bases are in frame from base 1. V gives up 6 bases and J gives up 0 bases, and the segment between their germline ends measures 0 bases. TCR CDR3 regions were amplified from genomic DNA by multiplex PCR using the deep immunoSEQ assay. Extracted genomic DNA from each cell subset was distributed evenly across all wells of several immunoSEQ 96-well plates, and each plate was treated as a replicate. For sorted subsets, around 200 ng genomic DNA, equal to 25,000 to 35,000 T cell genomes, was loaded into each replicate PCR. Purified libraries were measured with a Qubit 3.0 fluorometer, size-checked on a Bioanalyzer 2100, and measured again with the KAPA Library Quantification kit. Every immunoSEQ 96-well plate was sequenced on a separate single-read 150-cycle Illumina NextSeq 550 flow cell. As for the original processing: Because the immunoSEQ output held only junctional sequences and lacked quality scores, the filtering could not match the filtering applied to full-length reads. To assign V/J genes and CDR3, sequences were annotated against IMGT germline references using PyIR, a Python wrapper for IgBLAST v1.9. Reads with weak V/J assignments (E-value above 1e-6), missing CDR3, stop codons, out-of-frame junctions, or ambiguous translated residues were removed. A V3J clonotype was defined by an identical inferred V gene, J gene, and CDR3 amino acid sequence. Percentage overlap between repertoires was calculated by dividing the number of shared unique clonotypes by the size of the smaller repertoire. Three approaches were used to assess repertoire richness: RTK rarefaction, the Chao1 estimator, and Recon v2.1 estimates of unobserved clonotypes. OLGA was used to compute generation probabilities for all TCRbeta clonotypes that the gDNA method yielded from a handful of donors. Here the immuneACCESS table is served through TCRdb, limited to in-frame sequences with V and J called. Missing clones are a known gap in these copies; in checked studies unresolved V genes cover under half, and the rest lacks a known reason. The V and J calls and the clone size are those of that table, but D and trimming were determined from the DNA. The sample table contains hundreds of thousands of clones; only one count was recorded for 80% to 95% of them. 20% to 30% of the sample is in the top ten clones.

For the CD8 naive samples, CD45RO-negative cells were positively selected for CCR7, yielding a CD45RA+CCR7+ population from which TemRA cells were excluded. The donors were healthy, HIV-negative adults with no recently reported acute infections or vaccinations. All donors were Caucasian adults living in Nashville, Tennessee, USA. After blood collection by leukapheresis, PBMCs were isolated using Ficoll-Histopaque density gradient centrifugation and then cryopreserved in the vapor phase of liquid nitrogen. Analytical flow cytometry was used to check the purity and quantity of every magnetically sorted T cell population. From each sorted fraction, genomic DNA was isolated and quantified by UV absorbance on a Nanodrop 2000c. As for this clone: What this receptor recognizes is not known. The record has no base qualities; no much larger clone is one base away. This same CDR3 is encoded by further DNA sequences in the sample.

Recombination linked TRBV20-1 to TRBJ2-7, with an unclear D gene assignment. The TCR originated in a man in his thirties or forties in good health. Input material: naive CD8+ T cells sorted from blood. Sample cell subset or site, as interpreted from the label and publication: CD45RA+CCR7+. The DNA sequence is TGCAGTGCCTCCTACGAGCAGTACTTC. Its protein is CSASYEQYF.